Each of the 15 T cell receptor beta chains below was sequenced from the same sample in a study of blood T cell repertoires in COVID-19. This table comes from immunoSEQ multiplex PCR, and its TCRdb copy is limited to in-frame clones, with some not included. The repertoire holds 250,000 to 300,000 clones, with under 95% as singletons. The sequenced sample was PBMCs or T cells enriched from blood (not recorded which). The receptors here all came from a woman in her thirties or forties with acute COVID-19.

The chain couples TRBV24-1 to TRBJ1-2; D is uncertain. The length of the CDR3 is 13 residues. The V end was cut by 3 bases, the J end by 4 bases, with 8 bases between. Germline lookup yields CDR1 KGHDR and CDR2 SFDVKD. As DNA, the CDR3 is TGTGCCACCAGTGATCCGGAGGGCTATGGCTACACCTTC. Translated, it gives CATSDPEGYGYTF.

The rearrangement joins TRBV12-5 to TRBJ1-1; tentative D call: TRBD1 (5 bases). V was clipped by 2 bases and J by 6 bases, with 13 bases between them. Germline CDR1 reads LGHNT; CDR2 reads FRNRAP. CDR3 length: 14 residues. The CDR3: CASGLLYQGAEAFF. The CDR3 bases are TGTGCTAGTGGTTTGCTCTATCAGGGCGCTGAAGCTTTCTTT.

The chain uses TRBV6-5 and TRBJ2-2; no reliable D call. Germline lookup yields CDR1 MNHEY and CDR2 SVGAGI. CDR3 length: 14 residues. The V end was cut by 6 bases, the J end by 3 bases, with 11 bases between. The CDR3 DNA sequence: TGTGCCAGCAGCCGGAGACCGGACACCGGGGAGCTGTTTTTT. This codes for CASSRRPDTGELFF.

This clone was seen only a few times. The chain joins TRBV7-3 to TRBJ2-2; D may be TRBD1 (5 bases). V was pared by 4 bases and J by 1 base, with 19 bases between. The germline CDR1 and CDR2 sequences are SGHTA and FQGTGA. The length of the CDR3 is 18 residues. CDR3 sequence: CASSSMSFRVLNTGELFF. CDR3 DNA: TGTGCCAGCAGCTCGATGTCATTCAGGGTTCTGAACACCGGGGAGCTGTTTTTT.

The chain couples TRBV11-3 to TRBJ2-5, with TRBD1 as a possible D gene (6 bases). V shed 5 bases and J shed 2 bases, with 18 bases lying between them. Looked up from germline, CDR1 is SGHNT and CDR2 is YENEEA. The length of the CDR3 is 16 residues. CDR3 loop: CASSPGQKGIQETQYF. As DNA, the CDR3 is TGTGCCAGCAGCCCTGGACAGAAGGGAATTCAAGAGACCCAGTACTTC. Full variable domain (remainder filled in from reference TRBV11-3 and TRBJ2-5): EAGVVQSPRYKIIEKKQPVAFWCNPISGHNTLYWYLQNLGQGPELLIRYENEEAVDDSQLPKDRFSAERLKGVDSTLKIQPAELGDSAVYLCASSPGQKGIQETQYFGPGTRLLVL.

CDR3 bases: TGTGCCAGCAGTCCAATTACCGGGACTAGCGGGGGAAATGAGCAGTTCTTC. It specifies CASSPITGTSGGNEQFF. The V gene is TRBV27, the J gene TRBJ2-1, with 14 bases fitting TRBD2. Germline V lookup: CDR1 MNHEY, CDR2 SMNVEV (reference sequence). J gave up 7 bases and V 5 bases, and 10 bases lay outside the gene matches. The CDR3 has 17 amino acids.

The rearrangement joins TRBV5-6 to TRBJ2-7; D perhaps matches TRBD2 (5 bases). Germline V gives CDR1 SGHDT, CDR2 YYEEEE. The CDR3 is made up of 13 amino acids. Trimming took 4 bases from V and 6 from J, leaving 14 bases between them. This chain's CDR3 is CASSKDFGSEQYF. The CDR3 nucleotides are TGTGCCAGCAGCAAGGACTTTGGGAGCGAGCAGTACTTC.

The chain couples TRBV9 to TRBJ1-4; D is possibly TRBD1 (5 bases). Per the germline V gene, CDR1 is SGDLS and CDR2 is YYNGEE. The CDR3 length is 14 residues. With 2 bases removed from V and 5 bases from J, the gap between germline ends came to 10 bases. CDR3 in amino acids: CASSVGQKNEKLFF. The CDR3 DNA is TGTGCCAGCAGCGTTGGACAAAAAAATGAAAAACTGTTTTTT.

The rearrangement uses TRBV19 and TRBJ2-7; 9 nucleotides match TRBD1. Germline CDR1 reads LNHDA; CDR2 reads SQIVND (reference sequence). V lost 1 base, J lost 2 bases, and 6 bases stayed unmatched. The CDR3 is 16 amino acids. CDR3 nucleotides: TGTGCCAGTAGTATAGCCAAGACAGGGGGGACCTACGAGCAGTACTTC. Translation: CASSIAKTGGTYEQYF.

V and J are TRBV15 and TRBJ1-6; D is undetermined. The CDR3 is 14 residues long. Between the trimmed V and J ends, which lost 6 bases and 0 bases, there was a span of 6 bases. Germline CDR1 is LNHNV and CDR2 is YYDKDF (reference sequence). The DNA for the CDR3 is TGTGCCACCAGTCCCTCCTCCTATAATTCACCCCTCCACTTT. It yields the protein CATSPSSYNSPLHF.

This rearrangement joins TRBV24-1 to TRBJ2-7; 12 bases line up with TRBD2. There are 15 residues in the CDR3. The germline CDR1 and CDR2 sequences are KGHDR and SFDVKD. J lost 6 bases, V lost 2 bases, and 4 bases had no gene match. The CDR3 DNA sequence: TGTGCCACCAGTGATTCTAGCGGGGGGGTGCTCGAGCAGTACTTC. Amino acid sequence: CATSDSSGGVLEQYF.

CDR3 in amino acids: CASLTLNTEAFF. The CDR3 bases are TGTGCCAGCTTGACACTGAACACTGAAGCTTTCTTT. V is TRBV7-9 and J is TRBJ1-1, with no clear D. With 8 bases removed from V and 0 bases from J, the gap between germline ends came to 7 bases. The CDR3 sequence is 12 residues long. In germline, CDR1 is SEHNR, CDR2 FQNEAQ (reference sequence).

V usage is TRBV2 and J usage is TRBJ1-3; D call uncertain. The CDR3 sequence is 14 residues long. Germline CDR1 is SNHLY and CDR2 is FYNNEI. Trimming left V 3 bases short and J 7 bases short, with 13 bases between. The CDR3 region is CASSDTDVSNTIYF. CDR3 DNA: TGTGCCAGCAGTGATACAGACGTAAGCAACACCATATATTTT.

V gene TRBV24-1 combines with J gene TRBJ1-2; D ambiguous. Trimming stripped 7 bases from V and 2 bases from J, with 13 bases between. The germline V gene has CDR1 KGHDR and CDR2 SFDVKD. This CDR3 has 14 amino acids. CDR3 nucleotides: TGTGCCACCAGCGACCCGGGATTCAACTATGGCTACACCTTC. It specifies CATSDPGFNYGYTF.

The genes are TRBV28 and TRBJ1-5; D perhaps matches TRBD1 (5 bases). From germline, CDR1 is MDHEN and CDR2 SYDVKM. The CDR3 has 14 residues. Deletions cut 5 bases from V and 7 bases from J, with 15 bases between. CDR3 sequence: CASSPWGEGQPQHF. The CDR3 bases are TGTGCCAGCAGTCCCTGGGGGGAGGGACAGCCCCAGCATTTT. The full variable domain, its missing parts supplied by reference TRBV28 and TRBJ1-5, is DVKVTQSSRYLVKRTGEKVFLECVQDMDHENMFWYRQDPGLGLRLIYFSYDVKMKEKGDIPEGYSVSREKKERFSLILESASTNQTSMYLCASSPWGEGQPQHFGDGTRLSIL.